Sequencing of this T cell receptor beta chain was carried out in a study of blood T cells in healthy people across ages. CDR1 MNHEY and CDR2 SMNVEV come from the germline V gene (reference sequence). This CDR3 is built from 13 residues. V lost 8 bases and J 0 bases, leaving 9 bases between the germline ends. Primed by a sample-barcoded 5' primer and a J-beta primer mix, a second PCR proceeded for about 6 to 12 cycles. One entry per CDR3 protein, called by TCRdb with MiXCR from the 5' RACE reads. The table has roughly 500,000 distinct CDR3 sequences, approximately 25% seen once. The same sample was also used in a study of T cells of mothers and their children.

The specimen sequenced was blood. The gene calls are TRBV27 and TRBJ2-3; no definite D call. The clonotype comes from a boy aged 5-17 years in good health. CDR3 in amino acids: CASHLSSTDTQYF. CDR3 in DNA: TGTGCCAGCCACCTTTCTAGCACAGATACGCAGTATTTT.